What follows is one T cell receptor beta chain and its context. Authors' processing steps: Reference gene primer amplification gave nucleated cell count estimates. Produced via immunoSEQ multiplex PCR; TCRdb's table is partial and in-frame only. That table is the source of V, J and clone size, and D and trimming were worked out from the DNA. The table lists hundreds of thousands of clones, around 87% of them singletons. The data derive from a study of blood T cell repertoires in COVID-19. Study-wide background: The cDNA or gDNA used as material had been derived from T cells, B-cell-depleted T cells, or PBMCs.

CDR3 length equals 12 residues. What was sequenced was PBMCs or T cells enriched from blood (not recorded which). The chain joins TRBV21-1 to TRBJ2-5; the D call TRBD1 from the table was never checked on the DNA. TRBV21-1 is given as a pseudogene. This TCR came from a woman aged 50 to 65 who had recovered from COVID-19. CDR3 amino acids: CAGPTEQETQYF. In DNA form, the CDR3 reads TGTGCCGGACCGACAGAGCAAGAGACCCAGTACTTC.